One and the same sample provided the 21 T cell receptor beta chains below, sequenced in a study of control samples from healthy donors and cancer patients. Repertoires were generated with immunoSEQ multiplex PCR, while TCRdb's copy carries only in-frame clones and drops some. This table has about 92,000 clones, roughly four fifths appearing once. The source material was blood. These receptors were taken from a woman in her sixties or seventies in good health.

The chain employs TRBV29-1 and TRBJ2-7, with a weak D call TRBD1 (7 bases). This CDR3 is built from 12 residues. Germline-derived CDR1 and CDR2 are SQVTM and ANQGSEA. Trimming removed 5 bases from V and 3 bases from J, with 11 bases in between. The CDR3 DNA sequence: TGCAGCGTTCTGCAGGGGGGCTACGAGCAGTACTTC. Amino acid sequence: CSVLQGGYEQYF.

The genes are TRBV20-1 and TRBJ1-1; unclear D gene. V lost 5 bases to trimming and J lost 0 bases, with 4 bases between them. Germline lookup yields CDR1 DFQATT and CDR2 SNEGSKA (reference sequence). This CDR3 contains 11 residues. CDR3 sequence: CSALMNTEAFF. DNA of the CDR3: TGCAGTGCTTTAATGAACACTGAAGCTTTCTTT.

The chain combines TRBV5-4 with TRBJ2-3; TRBD2 agrees at 9 bases. From germline, CDR1 is SGHNT and CDR2 YYREEE (reference sequence). The CDR3 has 15 amino acids. The trim removed 4 bases at V and 1 base at J, leaving 4 bases unmatched. For the CDR3, the DNA is TGTGCCAGCAGCCCCCGGACTAGCGGCACAGATACGCAGTATTTT. Protein: CASSPRTSGTDTQYF.

V and J are TRBV3-1 (or the pseudogene TRBV3-2) and TRBJ2-6; D is possibly TRBD2 (5 bases). Germline V gene lookup returns CDR1 LGHDT and CDR2 YNNKEL (reference sequence). This CDR3 is 16 amino acids long. With 0 bases removed from V and 2 bases from J, the gap between germline ends came to 8 bases. The DNA of the CDR3 is TGTGCCAGCAGCCAAGATTGGGGAGCTGGGGCCAACGTCCTGACTTTC. Translated, it gives CASSQDWGAGANVLTF.

This clone appeared a single time. The chain combines TRBV19 with TRBJ2-1; TRBD1 matches at 9 bases. Trimming removed 6 bases from V and 1 base from J; junction bases left unmatched: 4. Germline CDR1 LNHDA, CDR2 SQIVND (reference sequence). The CDR3 is made up of 15 amino acids. CDR3 sequence (DNA): TGTGCCAGTAGACCGGGACAGGGATCCTACAATGAGCAGTTCTTC. This codes for CASRPGQGSYNEQFF. The whole variable domain, filled in from reference TRBV19 and TRBJ2-1, reads DGGITQSPKYLFRKEGQNVTLSCEQNLNHDAMYWYRQDPGQGLRLIYYSQIVNDFQKGDIAEGYSVSREKKESFPLTVTSAQKNPTAFYLCASRPGQGSYNEQFFGPGTRLTVL.

The chain recombines TRBV3-1 (or the pseudogene TRBV3-2) with TRBJ2-2; no reliable D call. Germline CDR1 reads LGHDT; CDR2 reads YNNKEL (reference sequence). The CDR3 has 12 amino acids. V was clipped by 5 bases and J by 1 base, with 2 bases between them. CDR3 amino acids: CASSRNTGELFF. For the CDR3, the DNA is TGTGCCAGCAGCAGGAACACCGGGGAGCTGTTTTTT.

This chain connects TRBV9 to TRBJ2-7, with 7 nucleotides matching TRBD2. The length of the CDR3 is 14 residues. V was pared by 0 bases and J by 4 bases, with 4 bases of the junction left unmatched. CDR1 and CDR2 (germline): SGDLS, YYNGEE. In DNA form, the CDR3 reads TGTGCCAGCAGCGTAGGCCCCGGGGGGTACGAGCAGTACTTC. It yields the protein CASSVGPGGYEQYF.

The chain employs TRBV19 and TRBJ2-7; 9 nucleotides match TRBD2. Trimming cost V 4 bases and J 3 bases; bases outside gene matches: 4. The CDR3 covers 14 residues. Germline assignment: CDR1 LNHDA and CDR2 SQIVND (reference sequence). The CDR3 here is CASSRVSGGYEQYF. For the CDR3, the DNA is TGTGCCAGTAGTAGGGTTAGCGGGGGCTACGAGCAGTACTTC.

The chain joins TRBV7-9 to TRBJ2-5; possibly TRBD2 for D (5 bases). The CDR3 consists of 16 residues. The V gene lost 5 bases and the J gene lost 4 bases, with 20 bases spanning the gap. Germline lookup yields CDR1 SEHNR and CDR2 FQNEAQ (reference sequence). This CDR3 is CASSPPGSRIGETQYF. In DNA, the CDR3 is TGTGCCAGCAGCCCCCCGGGGTCCCGGATTGGAGAGACCCAGTACTTC.

J is TRBJ2-7 and V is TRBV6-6; 13 nucleotides match TRBD2. The V gene end was trimmed by 0 bases and the J gene end by 4 bases; junction bases not matched to a gene: 3. Germline V gene lookup returns CDR1 MNHNY and CDR2 SVGAGI (reference sequence). CDR3 length equals 16 residues. CDR3 residues: CASSYSRLAGGYEQYF. The DNA of the CDR3 is TGTGCCAGCAGTTACTCGAGACTAGCGGGAGGTTACGAGCAGTACTTC.

The V and J genes are TRBV5-1 and TRBJ1-4; maybe TRBD1 (6 bases). Trimming took 6 bases from V and 1 from J, leaving 13 bases between them. CDR1 is SGHRS, CDR2 YFSETQ, per germline. This CDR3 has 15 residues. The CDR3 spells CASTRQAGTNEKLFF. DNA for the CDR3: TGCGCCAGCACCCGACAGGCGGGAACTAATGAAAAACTGTTTTTT. The entire variable domain, with the rest obtained from reference TRBV5-1 and TRBJ1-4, is as follows: KAGVTQTPRYLIKTRGQQVTLSCSPISGHRSVSWYQQTPGQGLQFLFEYFSETQRNKGNFPGRFSGRQFSNSRSEMNVSTLELGDSALYLCASTRQAGTNEKLFFGSGTQLSVL.

The chain links TRBV11-2 to TRBJ2-7; a weak D match, TRBD2 (6 bases). CDR3 size: 15 residues. V lost 5 bases and J 1 base, leaving 15 bases between the germline ends. Germline V CDR1 and CDR2: SGHAT, FQNNGV. The DNA for the CDR3 is TGTGCCAGCAGCCCTAACCAAGGAGGGTCCTACGAGCAGTACTTC. Translating it yields CASSPNQGGSYEQYF.

This chain joins TRBV3-1 (or the pseudogene TRBV3-2) and TRBJ1-5, with no clear D. V was cut by 4 bases and J by 4 bases, with 8 bases left in between. The CDR3 contains 13 residues. In germline, CDR1 is LGHDT, CDR2 YNNKEL (reference sequence). CDR3 protein: CASSLGRNQPQHF. The CDR3 DNA reads as TGTGCCAGCAGCCTGGGGAGAAATCAGCCCCAGCATTTT.

The chain combines TRBV6-5 with TRBJ1-2; D unclear. Germline loops: CDR1 MNHEY, CDR2 SVGAGI. V was shortened by 7 bases and J by 6 bases, with 12 bases between the two germline ends. The CDR3 spans 12 residues. CDR3 residues: CASNRWQDGYTF. In nucleotides, the CDR3 is TGTGCCAGCAACCGGTGGCAGGATGGCTACACCTTC.

This sequence joins TRBV27 and TRBJ2-7; 7 positions match TRBD2. This CDR3 contains 17 residues. CDR1 MNHEY and CDR2 SMNVEV come from the germline V gene (reference sequence). The ends lost 8 bases at V and 6 bases at J; junction bases unmatched: 22. As DNA, the CDR3 is TGTGCCAGCGGCAAGCGCGGCAGCTCCTGGTGGGGGGGCGAGCAGTACTTC. This translates into CASGKRGSSWWGGEQYF.

The chain couples TRBV10-3 to TRBJ2-3, with 9 bases that match TRBD2. V lost 3 bases and J lost 4; bases outside the gene matches: 5. The germline V gene encodes CDR1 ENHRY and CDR2 SYGVKD. This CDR3 comprises 15 residues. In DNA, the CDR3 is TGTGCCATCAGTGAAGTTAGCGGGGGTCCAGATACGCAGTATTTT. The encoded protein is CAISEVSGGPDTQYF.

This chain links TRBV28 with TRBJ2-1; either TRBD1 or TRBD2 may supply D (6 bases each). Trimming removed 9 bases from V and 7 bases from J, with 19 bases in between. Germline V gene data show CDR1 as MDHEN and CDR2 as SYDVKM. This CDR3 contains 14 residues. CDR3 residues: CASTPGGLGNEQFF. The CDR3 DNA reads as TGTGCCAGTACTCCCGGGGGCCTCGGGAATGAGCAGTTCTTC. Together with reference TRBV28 and TRBJ2-1, the CDR3 gives the full variable domain: DVKVTQSSRYLVKRTGEKVFLECVQDMDHENMFWYRQDPGLGLRLIYFSYDVKMKEKGDIPEGYSVSREKKERFSLILESASTNQTSMYLCASTPGGLGNEQFFGPGTRLTVL.

The chain employs TRBV7-9 and TRBJ1-3; D is unresolved. The V and J ends lost 4 bases and 4 bases respectively, with 14 bases between them. The CDR3 is made up of 15 amino acids. Germline V gene lookup returns CDR1 SEHNR and CDR2 FQNEAQ (reference sequence). The CDR3 loop reads CASSSSGPQGNTIYF. For the CDR3, the DNA is TGTGCCAGCAGCTCGAGCGGCCCGCAAGGAAACACCATATATTTT.

The chain uses TRBV24-1 and TRBJ2-3; no clear D. Trimming shortened V by 4 bases and J by 10 bases, and 14 bases separated the two germline ends. The CDR3 loop spans 13 amino acids. From germline, CDR1 is KGHDR and CDR2 SFDVKD. In DNA, the CDR3 is TGTGCCACCAGTGACGCGGTCCTTAGGGCGCAGTATTTT. It specifies CATSDAVLRAQYF.

This clone was counted many times. The chain uses TRBV6-1 and TRBJ1-6; TRBD1 agrees at 7 bases. Per germline, CDR1 MNHNS and CDR2 SASEGT. The J segment lost 7 bases and the V segment lost 2 bases, leaving 2 bases of the junction unmatched. This CDR3 is built from 14 residues. The CDR3 here is CASSETGENSPLHF. As DNA, the CDR3 is TGTGCCAGCAGTGAAACAGGGGAAAATTCACCCCTCCACTTT.

This rearrangement joins TRBV10-2 to TRBJ2-1; D possibly matches TRBD1 or TRBD2 (5 bases each). The CDR3 consists of 14 residues. Germline V gene sequence: CDR1 WSHSY, CDR2 SAAADI. Between the trimmed V and J ends, which lost 0 bases and 9 bases, there was a span of 12 bases. CDR3 loop: CASSESPGGSEQFF. The DNA for the CDR3 is TGCGCCAGCAGTGAGTCGCCTGGGGGAAGTGAGCAGTTCTTC.